The clone carrying this TCR beta chain was seen more than once but under ten times. TCR beta CDR3 sequences were amplified from RNA transcripts. Initially, a first-round RT-PCR of the TCR CDR3 employed the HTBI primer set. MiXCR, run by TCRdb on the multiplex PCR reads, gives a single entry per CDR3 protein. The table has over 120,000 distinct CDR3 sequences, approximately 20% seen once. The CDR3 sequence is 13 residues long. With 2 bases clipped from V and 5 bases from J, the junction kept 4 bases outside the gene matches. Germline loops: CDR1 DFQATT, CDR2 SNEGSKA (reference sequence). This sample is part of a study of T cells in Graves' hyperthyroidism and ophthalmopathy. Uncontrolled infection, other autoimmune disease, pregnancy or lactation disqualified patients from enrolment.

V is TRBV20-1 and J is TRBJ2-5; 8 bases fit TRBD2. The sequencing input was blood. The sequence came from a woman in her fifties or sixties with Graves' hyperthyroidism that later progressed to Graves' ophthalmopathy. The CDR3 protein is CSARPRGVETQYF. The CDR3 DNA follows: TGCAGTGCTAGACCGCGGGGGGTGGAGACCCAGTACTTC.